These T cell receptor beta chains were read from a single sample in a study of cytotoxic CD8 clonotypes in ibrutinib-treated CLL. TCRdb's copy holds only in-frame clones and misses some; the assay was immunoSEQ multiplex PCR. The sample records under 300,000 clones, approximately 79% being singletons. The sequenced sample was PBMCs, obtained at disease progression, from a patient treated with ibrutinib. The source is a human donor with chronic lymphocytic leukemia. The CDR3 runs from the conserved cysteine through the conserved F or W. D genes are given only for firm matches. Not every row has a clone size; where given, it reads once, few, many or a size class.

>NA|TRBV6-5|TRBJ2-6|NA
CASSFQGFRTNVLTF
TGTGCCAGCAGCTTTCAGGGGTTTAGGACCAACGTCCTGACTTTC
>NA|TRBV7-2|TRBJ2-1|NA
CASSLEYRNEQFF
TGTGCCAGCAGCTTAGAGTACCGCAATGAGCAGTTCTTC
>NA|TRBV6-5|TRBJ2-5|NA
CASSYSWAPRETQYF
TGTGCCAGCAGTTACTCATGGGCGCCGAGAGAGACCCAGTACTTC
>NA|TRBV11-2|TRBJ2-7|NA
CASSLGRPSSEQYF
TGTGCCAGCAGCTTAGGCAGGCCAAGCAGTGAGCAGTACTTC
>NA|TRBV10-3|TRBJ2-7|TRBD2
CAIGVSGSSYEQYF
TGTGCCATCGGGGTCAGCGGGAGTTCCTACGAGCAGTACTTC
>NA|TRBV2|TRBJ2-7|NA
CASSEVLSDSYEQYF
TGTGCCAGCAGTGAGGTGCTCAGCGATTCCTACGAGCAGTACTTC
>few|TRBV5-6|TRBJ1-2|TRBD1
CASSRITGDYGYTF
TGTGCCAGCAGCCGGATTACAGGGGACTATGGCTACACCTTC
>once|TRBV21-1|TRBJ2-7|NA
CASYKGHKSYEQYF
TGTGCCAGCTACAAGGGACATAAATCCTACGAGCAGTACTTC
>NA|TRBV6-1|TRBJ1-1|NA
CASSRRQPKNTEAFF
TGTGCCAGCAGTCGACGACAGCCAAAGAACACTGAAGCTTTCTTT
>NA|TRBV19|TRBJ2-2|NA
CASSRKNTGELFF
TGTGCCAGTAGTCGCAAGAACACCGGGGAGCTGTTTTTT
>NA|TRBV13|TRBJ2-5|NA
CASSLTRDAKTQYF
TGTGCCAGCAGCCTTACTAGGGATGCGAAGACCCAGTACTTC
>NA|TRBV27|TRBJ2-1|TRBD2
CASWWPAVPSGLAVRESDEQFF
TGTGCCAGCTGGTGGCCAGCAGTCCCTTCAGGACTAGCGGTCCGGGAAAGCGATGAGCAGTTCTTC
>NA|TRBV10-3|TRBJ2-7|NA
CAISESKGAGSSYEQYF
TGTGCCATCAGTGAGTCAAAAGGGGCCGGTAGCTCCTACGAGCAGTACTTC
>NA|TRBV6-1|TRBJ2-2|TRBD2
CASSASGSGGGRGNTGELFF
TGTGCCAGCAGTGCTAGCGGGAGTGGCGGGGGCCGAGGTAACACCGGGGAGCTGTTTTTT
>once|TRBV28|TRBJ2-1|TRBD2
CASRPTSGRSDEQFF
TGTGCCAGCAGACCAACTAGCGGGAGGTCGGATGAGCAGTTCTTC
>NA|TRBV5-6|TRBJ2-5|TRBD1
CASSRGTGRQTQYF
TGTGCCAGCAGCCGCGGGACAGGCAGACAGACCCAGTACTTC
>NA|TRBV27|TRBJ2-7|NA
CASSFRDGFYEQYF
TGTGCCAGCAGTTTCCGGGACGGATTCTACGAGCAGTACTTC
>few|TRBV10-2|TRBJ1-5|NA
CASSPTASNQPQHF
TGCGCCAGCAGCCCGACCGCTAGCAATCAGCCCCAGCATTTT
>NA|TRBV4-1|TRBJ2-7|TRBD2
CASSLIHLGLAGGYEQYF
TGCGCCAGCAGCCTTATACACTTGGGACTAGCGGGAGGTTACGAGCAGTACTTC
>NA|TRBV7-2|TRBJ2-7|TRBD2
CASSLISAGGPNEQYF
TGTGCCAGCAGCTTAATCTCGGCGGGAGGGCCGAACGAGCAGTACTTC
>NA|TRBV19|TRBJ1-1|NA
CASSITRGQGMNTEAFF
TGTGCCAGTAGTATCACCCGCGGGCAGGGGATGAACACTGAAGCTTTCTTT
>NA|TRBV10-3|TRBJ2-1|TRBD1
CAITPDRGPNEQFF
TGTGCCATCACTCCCGACAGGGGGCCCAATGAGCAGTTCTTC
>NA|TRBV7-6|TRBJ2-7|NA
CASSLQHKGYEQYF
TGTGCCAGCAGCTTACAACATAAGGGATACGAGCAGTACTTC
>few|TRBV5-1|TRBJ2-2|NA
CASSVEQARALFF
TGCGCCAGCAGCGTGGAACAGGCTCGGGCGCTGTTTTTT
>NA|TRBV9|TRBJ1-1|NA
CASSARGSGNTEAFF
TGTGCCAGCAGCGCCAGGGGTTCAGGAAACACTGAAGCTTTCTTT
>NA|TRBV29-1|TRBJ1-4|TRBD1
CSVRDRGTREKLFF
TGCAGCGTTAGAGACAGGGGGACGAGGGAAAAACTGTTTTTT
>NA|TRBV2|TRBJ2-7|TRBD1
CASEDRTYEQYF
TGTGCCAGCGAGGACAGGACCTACGAGCAGTACTTC
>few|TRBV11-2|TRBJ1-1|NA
CASSLGTEAFF
TGTGCCAGCAGCTTAGGGACTGAAGCTTTCTTT
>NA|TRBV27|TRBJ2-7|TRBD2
CASRGLAWAYEQYF
TGTGCCAGCAGGGGACTAGCGTGGGCCTACGAGCAGTACTTC
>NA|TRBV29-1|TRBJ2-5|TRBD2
CSVDILAGQETQYF
TGCAGCGTTGATATCCTAGCGGGACAAGAGACCCAGTACTTC
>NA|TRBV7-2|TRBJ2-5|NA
CASSWEEETQYF
TGTGCCAGCAGCTGGGAGGAAGAGACCCAGTACTTC
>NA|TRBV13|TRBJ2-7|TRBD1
CASSRPGTGVEQYF
TGTGCCAGCAGCCGTCCCGGGACAGGGGTCGAGCAGTACTTC
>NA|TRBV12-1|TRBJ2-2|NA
CATHPRTGGPTANTGELFF
TGTGCCACCCACCCAAGGACAGGGGGTCCAACCGCGAACACCGGGGAGCTGTTTTTT
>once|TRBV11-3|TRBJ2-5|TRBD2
CASSPGGLGTQYF
TGTGCCAGCAGCCCGGGGGGGTTGGGGACCCAGTACTTC
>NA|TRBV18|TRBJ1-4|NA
CASSPTLGRTNEKLFF
TGTGCCAGCTCACCTACATTAGGGAGGACTAATGAAAAACTGTTTTTT
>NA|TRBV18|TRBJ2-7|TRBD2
CASSLSGGSDEQYF
TGTGCCAGCTCACTTAGCGGGGGGAGCGACGAGCAGTACTTC
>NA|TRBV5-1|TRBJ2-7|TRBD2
CASRYSSGGLLEQYF
TGCGCCAGCAGGTATTCTAGCGGGGGACTCCTGGAGCAGTACTTC
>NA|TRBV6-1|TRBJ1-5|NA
CASRTTGGQPQHF
TGTGCCAGCAGAACCACGGGAGGGCAGCCCCAGCATTTT
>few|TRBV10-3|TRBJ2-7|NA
CAITRGLSSYEQYF
TGTGCCATCACCCGGGGCCTAAGCTCCTACGAGCAGTACTTC
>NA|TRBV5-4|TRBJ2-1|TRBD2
CASSSAGWDNEQFF
TGTGCCAGCAGCTCAGCGGGGTGGGACAATGAGCAGTTCTTC
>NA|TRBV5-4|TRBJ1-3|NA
CASSPSNSGNTIYF
TGTGCCAGCAGCCCGTCTAACTCTGGAAACACCATATATTTT
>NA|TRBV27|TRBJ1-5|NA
CASSAQGWSNQPQHF
TGTGCCAGCAGTGCTCAGGGATGGAGCAATCAGCCCCAGCATTTT
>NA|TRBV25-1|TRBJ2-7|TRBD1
CASSEYAGGDEQYF
TGTGCCAGCAGTGAATATGCAGGGGGAGACGAGCAGTACTTC
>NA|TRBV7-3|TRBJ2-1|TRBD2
CASSQAGEVGYNEQFF
TGTGCCAGCAGTCAAGCGGGAGAGGTGGGATACAATGAGCAGTTCTTC
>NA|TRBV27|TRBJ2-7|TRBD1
CASSPDRGLAYEQYF
TGTGCCAGCAGCCCGGACAGGGGGCTGGCCTACGAGCAGTACTTC
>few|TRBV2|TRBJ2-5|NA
CASSETKETQYF
TGTGCCAGCAGTGAGACTAAAGAGACCCAGTACTTC
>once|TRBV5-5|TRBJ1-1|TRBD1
CASSLEGQGYGMNTEAFF
TGTGCCAGCAGCTTGGAAGGACAGGGGTACGGGATGAACACTGAAGCTTTCTTT
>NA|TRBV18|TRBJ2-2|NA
CASSPSKISNTGELFF
TGTGCCAGCTCACCCTCCAAGATATCGAACACCGGGGAGCTGTTTTTT
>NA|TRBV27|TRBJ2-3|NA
CASSPFQGTDTQYF
TGTGCCAGCAGTCCCTTCCAGGGCACAGATACGCAGTATTTT
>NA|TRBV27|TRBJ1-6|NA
CASSKTMLPPLHF
TGTGCCAGCAGCAAGACCATGCTGCCACCCCTCCACTTT
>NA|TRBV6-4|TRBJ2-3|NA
CASSDSIGDTQYF
TGTGCCAGCAGTGACTCGATCGGGGATACGCAGTATTTT
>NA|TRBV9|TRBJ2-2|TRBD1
CASSFRDRVLTGELFF
TGTGCCAGCAGCTTCAGAGACAGGGTCCTCACCGGGGAGCTGTTTTTT
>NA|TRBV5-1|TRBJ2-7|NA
CASTPFPGSSYEQYF
TGCGCCAGCACGCCGTTCCCCGGGAGTTCCTACGAGCAGTACTTC
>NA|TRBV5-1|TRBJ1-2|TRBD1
CASSLKTGATNYGYTF
TGCGCCAGCAGCTTGAAGACAGGGGCGACTAACTATGGCTACACCTTC
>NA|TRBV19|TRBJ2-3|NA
CASSISYSPTDTQYF
TGTGCCAGTAGTATATCGTACTCTCCCACAGATACGCAGTATTTT
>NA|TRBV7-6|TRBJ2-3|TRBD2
CASSSGLAGGPDTQYF
TGTGCCAGCAGCTCGGGACTAGCGGGAGGGCCAGATACGCAGTATTTT
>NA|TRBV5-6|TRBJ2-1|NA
CASSLAYYEQFF
TGTGCCAGCAGCTTGGCCTATTATGAGCAGTTCTTC
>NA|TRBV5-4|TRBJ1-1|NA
CASSHGQTLETEAFF
TGTGCCAGCAGCCACGGACAGACCCTTGAGACTGAAGCTTTCTTT
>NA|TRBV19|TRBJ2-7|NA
CASSIVGGTAYEQYF
TGTGCCAGTAGTATAGTCGGGGGCACCGCCTACGAGCAGTACTTC